This TCR beta chain was recorded in a study of blood T cell repertoires in COVID-19. Assay used: immunoSEQ multiplex PCR; TCRdb lists only in-frame clones, some missing. The sample has about 110,000 clones, around four fifths seen once. The CDR3 length is 12 residues. CDR1 LNHNV and CDR2 YYDKDF come from the germline V gene (reference sequence). The germline V and J ends were trimmed by 1 base and 2 bases, with 2 bases remaining between them. The sequenced sample was peripheral blood. The origin of this receptor is a woman in her seventies with acute or convalescent COVID-19. The chain couples TRBV15 to TRBJ2-5, with D unclear. CDR3 region: CATSRAQETQYF. CDR3 in DNA: TGTGCCACCAGCAGAGCACAAGAGACCCAGTACTTC.